This paragraph covers one TCR beta chain sequence. What it binds is unknown. The sample belongs to a study of shared clonotypes between healthy human individuals. General study points: Larger estimated richness was generally recorded for naive subsets relative to memory subsets. Sorted-subset sequencing, rarefaction showed, was incomplete despite large depth.

V was cut by 1 base and J by 5 bases, with 3 bases left in between. This CDR3 spans 11 amino acids. The germline V gene encodes CDR1 SGHTA and CDR2 FQGNSA. In the source study's methods: Filtering differed for immunoSEQ, which gave only junction sequences without quality scores. Repertoires were generated with immunoSEQ multiplex PCR, while TCRdb's copy carries only in-frame clones and drops some. V and J calls and clone size come straight from that table; D and trimming were deduced from the DNA. The sample records roughly 200,000 clones, 66% being singletons. The V gene is TRBV7-2, the J gene TRBJ2-7; no firm D call. This receptor was obtained from a man aged 25 to 40 in good health. The sequenced material came from memory CD4+ T cells sorted from blood. The subset is: CD45RA-negative fraction. CDR3 DNA sequence: TGTGCCAGCAGCTTAGTGCACGAGCAGTACTTC. Translated: CASSLVHEQYF. Complete variable domain (other parts from reference TRBV7-2 and TRBJ2-7): GAGVSQSPSNKVTEKGKDVELRCDPISGHTALYWYRQSLGQGLEFLIYFQGNSAPDKSGLPSDRFSAERTGGSVSTLTIQRTQQEDSAVYLCASSLVHEQYFGPGTRLTVT.